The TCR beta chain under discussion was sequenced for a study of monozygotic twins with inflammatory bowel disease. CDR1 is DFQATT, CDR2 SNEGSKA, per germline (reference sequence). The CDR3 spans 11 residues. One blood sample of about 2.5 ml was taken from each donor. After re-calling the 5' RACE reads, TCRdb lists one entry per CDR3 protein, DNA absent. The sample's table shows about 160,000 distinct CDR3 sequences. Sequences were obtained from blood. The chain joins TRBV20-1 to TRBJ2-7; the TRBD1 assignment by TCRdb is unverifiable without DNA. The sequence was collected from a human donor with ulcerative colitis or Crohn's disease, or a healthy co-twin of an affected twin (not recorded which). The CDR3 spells CSAQGAYEQYF.